This T cell receptor beta chain was captured in a study of blood T cell repertoires in COVID-19. Libraries were prepared by immunoSEQ multiplex PCR; TCRdb keeps only in-frame clonotypes and omits some of them. The sample yields roughly 80,000 clones, about 83% seen once. Trimming shortened V by 3 bases and J by 7 bases, and 8 bases separated the two germline ends. The CDR3 loop spans 13 amino acids. From germline, CDR1 is SGHDT and CDR2 YYEEEE. This TCR was recovered from a woman older than 75 with active or convalescent COVID-19. The sequenced material came from peripheral blood. The chain has TRBV5-6 and TRBJ1-6, with unresolved D. In DNA form, the CDR3 reads TGTGCCAGCAGCTCGAGGGAAAATTCACCCCTCCACTTT. It yields the protein CASSSRENSPLHF.